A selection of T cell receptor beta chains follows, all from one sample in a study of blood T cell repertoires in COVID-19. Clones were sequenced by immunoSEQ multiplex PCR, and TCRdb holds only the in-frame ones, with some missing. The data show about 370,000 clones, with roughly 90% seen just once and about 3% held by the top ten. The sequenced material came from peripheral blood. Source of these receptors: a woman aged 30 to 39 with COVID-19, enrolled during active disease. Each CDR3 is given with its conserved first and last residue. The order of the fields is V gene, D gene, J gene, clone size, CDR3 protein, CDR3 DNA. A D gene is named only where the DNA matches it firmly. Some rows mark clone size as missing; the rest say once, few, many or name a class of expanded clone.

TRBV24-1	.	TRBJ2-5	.	CATSGSVRAFQETQYF	TGTGCCACCAGTGGTTCGGTCAGGGCCTTCCAAGAGACCCAGTACTTC
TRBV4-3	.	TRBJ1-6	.	CASSQRGILDSPLHF	TGCGCCAGCAGCCAGAGAGGGATCTTAGATTCACCCCTCCACTTT
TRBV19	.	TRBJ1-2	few	CASTSTGMGGYTF	TGTGCCAGTACCTCAACGGGGATGGGCGGCTACACCTTC
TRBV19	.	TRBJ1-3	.	CASSFSGNTIYF	TGTGCCAGTAGCTTCTCTGGAAACACCATATATTTT
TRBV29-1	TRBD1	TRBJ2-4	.	CSVRDRGGNIQYF	TGCAGCGTTCGAGACAGGGGAGGCAACATTCAGTACTTC
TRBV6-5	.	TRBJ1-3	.	CASSPTRDTIYF	TGTGCCAGCAGTCCCACCCGGGACACCATATATTTT
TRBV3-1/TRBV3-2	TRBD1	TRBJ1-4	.	CASSRGTGGEKLFF	TGTGCCAGCAGCCGGGGGACAGGCGGCGAAAAACTGTTTTTT
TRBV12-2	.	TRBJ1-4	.	CASRMLGQTVPTNEKLFF	TGTGCAAGTCGCATGCTGGGACAGACAGTCCCAACTAATGAAAAACTGTTTTTT
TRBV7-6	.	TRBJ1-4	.	CASSWRDQGNEKLFF	TGTGCCAGCAGTTGGCGGGACCAGGGTAATGAAAAACTGTTTTTT
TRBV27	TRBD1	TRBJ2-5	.	CASSSDRGQETQYF	TGTGCCAGCAGTTCGGACAGGGGGCAAGAGACCCAGTACTTC
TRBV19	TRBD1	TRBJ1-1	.	CASSIGGTGATEAFF	TGTGCCAGTAGTATAGGAGGGACAGGGGCCACTGAAGCTTTCTTT
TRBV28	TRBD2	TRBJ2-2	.	CASSPKREPPGELFF	TGTGCCAGCAGCCCCAAGCGGGAGCCGCCCGGGGAGCTGTTTTTT
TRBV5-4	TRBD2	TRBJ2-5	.	CASSRPSGGQETQYF	TGTGCCAGCAGCAGGCCTAGCGGGGGCCAAGAGACCCAGTACTTC
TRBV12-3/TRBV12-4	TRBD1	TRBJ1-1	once	CATGQGLSEAFF	TGTGCCACCGGACAGGGTCTGTCTGAAGCTTTCTTT
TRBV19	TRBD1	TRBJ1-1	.	CASRGTGVNTEAFF	TGTGCCAGTAGAGGGACAGGGGTGAACACTGAAGCTTTCTTT
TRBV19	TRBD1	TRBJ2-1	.	CASTSRGQGNNEQFF	TGTGCCAGTACCTCGAGGGGACAGGGCAACAATGAGCAGTTCTTC
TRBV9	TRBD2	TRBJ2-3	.	CASSVITPGGTDTQYF	TGTGCCAGCAGCGTAATTACCCCGGGAGGGACAGATACGCAGTATTTT
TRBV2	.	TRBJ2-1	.	CASGVGQLYNEQFF	TGTGCCAGCGGCGTAGGACAGCTCTACAATGAGCAGTTCTTC
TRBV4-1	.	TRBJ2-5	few	CASSPPGSGKETQYF	TGCGCCAGCAGCCCTCCAGGATCGGGAAAGGAGACCCAGTACTTC
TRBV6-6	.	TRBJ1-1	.	CASSYSVSRGTEAFF	TGTGCCAGCAGTTACTCGGTATCCCGCGGAACTGAAGCTTTCTTT
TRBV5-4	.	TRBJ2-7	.	CASSPGQPLYEQYF	TGTGCCAGCAGCCCTGGACAGCCACTCTACGAGCAGTACTTC
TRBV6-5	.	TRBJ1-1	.	CASSSTGRNTEAFF	TGTGCCAGCAGTTCAACAGGGAGGAACACTGAAGCTTTCTTT
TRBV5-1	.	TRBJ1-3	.	CASSLASGNTIYF	TGCGCCAGCAGCTTGGCGTCTGGAAACACCATATATTTT
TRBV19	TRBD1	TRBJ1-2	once	CASSIQTGGYGYTF	TGTGCCAGTAGTATTCAGACAGGGGGGTATGGCTACACCTTC
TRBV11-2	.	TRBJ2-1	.	CASSINYNEQFF	TGTGCCAGCAGCATCAATTACAATGAGCAGTTCTTC
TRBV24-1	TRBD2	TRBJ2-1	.	CATSGPTSGSRNEQFF	TGTGCCACCAGTGGCCCGACTAGCGGGAGTCGTAATGAGCAGTTCTTC
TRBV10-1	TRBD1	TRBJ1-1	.	CASSESHRGQNTEAFF	TGCGCCAGCAGTGAGTCGCACAGGGGTCAGAACACTGAAGCTTTCTTT
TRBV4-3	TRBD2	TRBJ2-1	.	CASSQDGLAGLNEQFF	TGCGCCAGCAGCCAAGATGGCCTAGCGGGGCTCAATGAGCAGTTCTTC
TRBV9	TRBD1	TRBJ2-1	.	CASSVDIRGNEQFF	TGTGCCAGCAGCGTCGACATCAGGGGGAATGAGCAGTTCTTC
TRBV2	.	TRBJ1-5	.	CASSDTYSNQPQHF	TGTGCCAGCAGTGACACCTATAGCAATCAGCCCCAGCATTTT